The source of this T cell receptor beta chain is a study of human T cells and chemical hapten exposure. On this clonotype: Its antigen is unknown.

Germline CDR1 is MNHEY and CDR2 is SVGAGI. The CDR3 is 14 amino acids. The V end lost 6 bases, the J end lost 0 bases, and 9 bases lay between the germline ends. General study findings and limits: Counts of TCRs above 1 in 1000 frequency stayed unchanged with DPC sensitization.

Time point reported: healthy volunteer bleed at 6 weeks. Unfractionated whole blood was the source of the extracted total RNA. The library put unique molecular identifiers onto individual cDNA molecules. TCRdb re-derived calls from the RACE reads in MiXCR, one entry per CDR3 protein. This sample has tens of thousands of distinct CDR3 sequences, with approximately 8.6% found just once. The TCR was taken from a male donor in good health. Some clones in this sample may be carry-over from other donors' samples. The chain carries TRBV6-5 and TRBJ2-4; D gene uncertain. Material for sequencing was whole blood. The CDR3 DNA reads TGTGCCAGCAGCACCATAATAGCCAAAAACATTCAGTACTTC. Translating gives CASSTIIAKNIQYF.